One sample yielded the 16 T cell receptor beta chains listed below, sequenced in a study of human T cells and chemical hapten exposure. TCRdb called the RACE reads again in MiXCR, with one record for every CDR3 protein. The sample holds approximately 49,000 distinct CDR3 sequences, about 10% seen once. Time point given: patch test 1, 2 weeks after DPC sensitization. Indicated treatment: therapeutic diphenylcyclopropenone sensitization with weekly scalp DPC. The source material was whole blood, sampled in connection with sensitization to the hapten diphenylcyclopropenone (DPC). Receptors were obtained from a woman aged 45-59 years with alopecia areata. Some clones in this sample may be carry-over from other donors' samples.

This clonotype was counted ten times or more. The V call is TRBV6-5, the J call TRBJ1-2; the D gene is possibly TRBD1 (6 bases). The CDR3 consists of 13 residues. CDR1 is MNHEY, CDR2 SVGAGI, per germline. V lost 2 bases to trimming and J lost 5 bases, with 9 bases between them. Written as DNA, the CDR3 is TGTGCCAGCAGTTACGATAGGGGGTATGGCTACACCTTC. Protein sequence: CASSYDRGYGYTF.

Many counts were recorded for this clonotype. The chain is built from TRBV7-9 and TRBJ2-7, with D possibly being TRBD2 (5 bases). The CDR3 runs 14 residues. From germline, CDR1 is SEHNR and CDR2 FQNEAQ (reference sequence). The germline V and J ends were trimmed by 7 bases and 2 bases, with 15 bases remaining between them. The CDR3 reads CASTREIPPYEQYF. The DNA for the CDR3 is TGTGCCAGCACTAGGGAGATACCTCCCTACGAGCAGTACTTC. Full variable domain (rest looked up from reference TRBV7-9 and TRBJ2-7): DTGVSQNPRHKITKRGQNVTFRCDPISEHNRLYWYRQTLGQGPEFLTYFQNEAQLEKSRLLSDRFSAERPKGSFSTLEIQRTEQGDSAMYLCASTREIPPYEQYFGPGTRLTVT.

This clonotype has at least ten counts. The rearrangement joins TRBV11-2 to TRBJ1-5; perhaps TRBD1 as D (5 bases). V lost 5 bases and J lost 4, with 12 bases in between. The CDR3 loop spans 14 amino acids. CDR1 is SGHAT, CDR2 FQNNGV, per germline. The CDR3 protein is CASSPGGANQPQHF. CDR3 DNA sequence: TGTGCCAGCAGCCCTGGGGGAGCTAATCAGCCCCAGCATTTT.

This clonotype has at least ten counts. The chain couples TRBV10-3 to TRBJ2-5; TRBD1 matches at 7 bases. From germline, CDR1 is ENHRY and CDR2 SYGVKD. V shed 2 bases and J 3 bases; nucleotides not matched to a gene: 3. The CDR3 has 14 residues. The CDR3 nucleotides read TGTGCCATCAGTGAGGAGGGGACAGAAGAGACCCAGTACTTC. This codes for CAISEEGTEETQYF.

In its sample, this clonotype was seen many times. J is TRBJ2-2 and V is TRBV12-3 or TRBV12-4; no reliable D call. The CDR3 extends over 13 amino acids. V lost 4 bases and J 6 bases, leaving 9 bases between the germline ends. For the CDR3, the DNA is TGTGCCAGCAGTTCCTTGCGAGCCGGGGAGCTGTTTTTT. It specifies CASSSLRAGELFF.

J is TRBJ1-1 and V is TRBV28; D gene unclear. The CDR3 is 13 amino acids. The germline V gene encodes CDR1 MDHEN and CDR2 SYDVKM. With 7 bases removed from V and 3 bases from J, the gap between germline ends came to 12 bases. CDR3 loop: CASKVSTYTEAFF. CDR3 sequence (DNA): TGTGCCAGCAAAGTTTCAACGTACACTGAAGCTTTCTTT.

This clonotype has at least ten counts. The chain has TRBV7-7 and TRBJ2-7; TRBD2 agrees at 12 bases. The V segment lost 5 bases and the J segment 6 bases; nucleotides outside the gene matches: 5. CDR1 is SSHAT, CDR2 FNYEAQ, per germline (reference sequence). The CDR3 consists of 14 residues. CDR3 amino acids: CASSARTSGAEQYF. The CDR3 DNA is TGTGCCAGCAGCGCCCGGACTAGCGGGGCCGAGCAGTACTTC. Complete variable domain (other parts from reference TRBV7-7 and TRBJ2-7): GAGVSQSPRYKVTKRGQDVTLRCDPISSHATLYWYQQALGQGPEFLTYFNYEAQPDKSGLPSDRFSAERPEGSISTLTIQRTEQRDSAMYRCASSARTSGAEQYFGPGTRLTVT.

This clonotype was detected many times. This chain joins TRBV5-4 and TRBJ2-4; D gene uncertain. The CDR3 runs to 15 residues. Germline assignment: CDR1 SGHNT and CDR2 YYREEE (reference sequence). V lost 0 bases and J 0 bases, leaving 7 bases between the germline ends. Here the CDR3 DNA reads TGTGCCAGCAGCTTGGGACATCTAGCCAAAAACATTCAGTACTTC. Its translation is CASSLGHLAKNIQYF.

A few counts support this clonotype. The rearrangement uses TRBV7-6 and TRBJ1-1, with no clear D. With 3 bases removed from V and 3 bases from J, the gap between germline ends came to 11 bases. This CDR3 has 14 amino acids. Germline V gives CDR1 SGHVS, CDR2 FNYEAQ. The CDR3 DNA reads TGTGCCAGCAGCTTTGCCGGGATGGACACTGAAGCTTTCTTT. This codes for CASSFAGMDTEAFF.

This clonotype was recorded a few times. The chain couples TRBV10-1 to TRBJ2-7; D is unresolved. The CDR3 spans 13 residues. Trimming shortened V by 5 bases and J by 6 bases, and 14 bases separated the two germline ends. Looked up from germline, CDR1 is WNHNN and CDR2 is SYGVQD (reference sequence). The CDR3 DNA sequence: TGCGCCAGCAGTACGTCCGGGTTCGGCGAGCAGTACTTC. Translation: CASSTSGFGEQYF.

The sample holds many counts of this clonotype. This chain joins TRBV7-8 and TRBJ1-2; D gene uncertain. Germline values: CDR1 SGHVS, CDR2 FQNEAQ. The V end lost 5 bases, the J end lost 2 bases, and 6 bases lay between the germline ends. CDR3 size: 12 residues. CDR3 region: CASSPQNYGYTF. CDR3 DNA sequence: TGTGCCAGCAGCCCCCAAAACTATGGCTACACCTTC.

This clonotype was counted between two and nine times. The chain carries TRBV10-3 and TRBJ2-7; TRBD2 is a possible D gene (5 bases). CDR1 and CDR2 from the germline V gene are ENHRY and SYGVKD. This CDR3 comprises 14 residues. Trimming removed 6 bases at V and 1 base at J, with 13 bases between. The CDR3 loop is CAIRKDGGSYEQYF. CDR3 sequence (DNA): TGTGCCATCAGGAAGGACGGAGGTTCCTACGAGCAGTACTTC.

This clonotype was counted ten times or more. The chain couples TRBV12-3 or TRBV12-4 to TRBJ1-1; D remains unclear. The CDR3 has 11 amino acids. Trimming shortened V by 5 bases and J by 8 bases, and 9 bases separated the two germline ends. CDR3 sequence: CASSPVAEAFF. The CDR3 nucleotides are TGTGCCAGCAGTCCGGTCGCAGAAGCTTTCTTT.

This clonotype came up many times. Here the CDR3 DNA reads TGCGCCAGCAGTGACCTCCAGTCGGGGCAAGAGACCCAGTACTTC. Amino acid sequence: CASSDLQSGQETQYF. The chain has TRBV10-1 and TRBJ2-5; tentative D call: TRBD2 (5 bases). CDR1 and CDR2 from the germline V gene are WNHNN and SYGVQD (reference sequence). CDR3 length: 15 residues. V lost 3 bases to trimming and J lost 2 bases, with 13 bases between them.

There are many counts of this clonotype. This rearrangement joins TRBV6-5 to TRBJ2-2; 8 bases agree with TRBD1. The germline V gene has CDR1 MNHEY and CDR2 SVGAGI. The CDR3 extends over 15 amino acids. V trimming: 10 bases; J trimming: 0 bases; junction bases outside the gene matches: 7. The CDR3 DNA sequence: TGTGCCACCAAGGAACAGGGGGCGAACACCGGGGAGCTGTTTTTT. Translated, it gives CATKEQGANTGELFF.

This chain's CDR3 is CASSLGRDPYEQYF. Written as DNA, the CDR3 is TGCGCCAGCAGCTTAGGGCGGGACCCCTACGAGCAGTACTTC. The gene calls are TRBV5-1 and TRBJ2-7, with D possibly being TRBD2 (6 bases). Per germline, CDR1 SGHRS and CDR2 YFSETQ. This CDR3 contains 14 residues. V was shortened by 2 bases and J by 2 bases, with 11 bases between the two germline ends.